This entry describes one T cell receptor beta chain. The sample belongs to a study of technical replicates of blood from a few donors. Clones were read by immunoSEQ multiplex PCR, and TCRdb kept only the in-frame ones, dropping some. Of tens of thousands of clones listed, roughly 94% were seen once; the top ten hold about 0.25%. Per germline, CDR1 SGHRS and CDR2 YFSETQ. The CDR3 is 18 amino acids. V gave up 4 bases and J gave up 1 base; unmatched junction bases: 14. The clonotype was recovered from a human donor in good health. The chain is built from TRBV5-1 and TRBJ1-1; TRBD1 matches 9 bases. Sequenced: T cells isolated from PBMCs. DNA of the CDR3: TGCGCCAGCAGCCCGAACCCCCCGGGACAGGGTACGAACACTGAAGCTTTCTTT. The encoded protein is CASSPNPPGQGTNTEAFF.